Below, 30 T cell receptor beta chains from the same sample are listed, as sequenced in a study of cytomegalovirus exposure and HLA in healthy donors. The PCR ran on 60 Vbeta and 13 Jbeta primers. Sequencing was performed with immunoSEQ multiplex PCR; in TCRdb, only in-frame clones are kept and a portion is missing. The sample records roughly 93,000 clones, about 74% being singletons. The sequencing input was PBMCs. These receptors originate from a male donor in good health and CMV-seronegative.

The chain is built from TRBV30 and TRBJ2-1; 7 bases line up with TRBD1. In germline, CDR1 is GTSNPN, CDR2 SVGIG (reference sequence). The CDR3 totals 17 residues. Germline trimming cut 1 base from V and 4 bases from J; bases unmatched to any gene: 13. The CDR3 DNA follows: TGTGCCTGGAGTGACCCGACGACAGGGTGGATGTACAATGAGCAGTTCTTC. Protein: CAWSDPTTGWMYNEQFF. The full variable domain, with the rest looked up from reference TRBV30 and TRBJ2-1, is SQTIHQWPATLVQPVGSPLSLECTVEGTSNPNLYWYRQAAGRGLQLLFYSVGIGQISSEVPQNLSASRPQDRQFILSSKKLLLSDSGFYLCAWSDPTTGWMYNEQFFGPGTRLTVL.

The rearrangement uses TRBV7-2 and TRBJ1-2, with 7 positions matching TRBD1. Per the germline V gene, CDR1 is SGHTA and CDR2 is FQGNSA. CDR3 length: 14 amino acids. Trimming cost V 3 bases and J 7 bases; bases outside gene matches: 8. CDR3 sequence: CASSLDRPDSGYTF. The CDR3 region has the DNA TGTGCCAGCAGCTTGGACAGGCCTGATAGTGGCTACACCTTC.

The chain uses TRBV28 and TRBJ2-7, with 7 nucleotides matching TRBD2. This CDR3 region has 15 residues. Trimming removed 7 bases from V and 2 bases from J; junction bases left unmatched: 11. CDR1 is MDHEN and CDR2 is SYDVKM in the germline V gene. In DNA form, the CDR3 reads TGTGCCAGCATCGGGGGGTCCCGGAACCCCTACGAGCAGTACTTC. It translates to CASIGGSRNPYEQYF.

In its sample, this clone was seen a few times. The V and J genes are TRBV5-1 and TRBJ1-1; TRBD1 matches at 10 bases. This CDR3 comprises 15 residues. Per germline, CDR1 SGHRS and CDR2 YFSETQ. With 0 bases clipped from V and 5 bases from J, the junction kept 4 bases outside the gene matches. CDR3 nucleotide sequence: TGCGCCAGCAGCTTGGAGGACAGGGGGGTAACTGAAGCTTTCTTT. Its translation is CASSLEDRGVTEAFF.

The V and J genes are TRBV2 and TRBJ2-3; 10 bases map to TRBD1. The germline V gene encodes CDR1 SNHLY and CDR2 FYNNEI. The V gene end was trimmed by 4 bases and the J gene end by 1 base; junction bases not matched to a gene: 5. This CDR3 contains 16 residues. CDR3 DNA sequence: TGTGCCAGCAGTGGGACAGGGGGAAAAGGCACAGATACGCAGTATTTT. This translates into CASSGTGGKGTDTQYF.

The chain links TRBV4-2 to TRBJ2-1, with 7 bases identical to TRBD2. This CDR3 is 17 amino acids long. V was pared by 0 bases and J by 0 bases, with 5 bases of the junction left unmatched. In germline, CDR1 is LGHNA, CDR2 YNFKEQ. CDR3 nucleotides: TGTGCCAGCAGCCAAGATTTGTGGACTAGCTCCTACAATGAGCAGTTCTTC. Translating it yields CASSQDLWTSSYNEQFF.

This chain joins TRBV5-4 and TRBJ2-6; D is possibly TRBD1 (5 bases). The CDR3 has 18 amino acids. The V gene lost 1 base and the J gene lost 0 bases, with 14 bases spanning the gap. CDR1 SGHNT and CDR2 YYREEE come from the germline V gene (reference sequence). In DNA form, the CDR3 reads TGTGCCAGCAGCTTGCCCGGCAGGACAAGCTCTGGGGCCAACGTCCTGACTTTC. The encoded protein is CASSLPGRTSSGANVLTF.

This clone was seen only once. The J gene is TRBJ2-5, the V gene TRBV29-1, with D tentatively TRBD2 (5 bases). CDR1 and CDR2 from the germline V gene are SQVTM and ANQGSEA. The CDR3 totals 14 residues. The V end lost 6 bases, the J end lost 0 bases, and 14 bases lay between the germline ends. In DNA form, the CDR3 reads TGCAGCGTAAACGCTGGCGGGTACCAAGAGACCCAGTACTTC. Translating it yields CSVNAGGYQETQYF.

The V gene is TRBV5-4, the J gene TRBJ2-5, with 8 bases fitting TRBD1. This CDR3 contains 16 residues. Trimming took 4 bases from V and 4 from J; bases not matched to a gene: 12. CDR1 and CDR2 from the germline V gene are SGHNT and YYREEE (reference sequence). DNA of the CDR3: TGTGCCAGCAGCCCAACCTCCGGGACAGGCGGAGAGACCCAGTACTTC. Protein: CASSPTSGTGGETQYF.

The chain recombines TRBV5-6 with TRBJ1-5; 9 positions agree with TRBD1. The V segment lost 2 bases and the J segment 4 bases; nucleotides outside the gene matches: 4. This CDR3 spans 15 amino acids. The germline gives CDR1 SGHDT, CDR2 YYEEEE. CDR3 nucleotides: TGTGCCAGCAGCTTCCGGGACAGGGAGAATCAGCCCCAGCATTTT. This translates into CASSFRDRENQPQHF.

The chain has TRBV7-3 and TRBJ2-2; TRBD1 agrees at 10 bases. Looked up from germline, CDR1 is SGHTA and CDR2 is FQGTGA. V was pared by 5 bases and J by 4 bases, with 1 base of the junction left unmatched. The CDR3 runs to 14 residues. The CDR3 reads CASSRQGATGELFF. The CDR3 DNA follows: TGTGCCAGCAGCAGACAGGGGGCCACCGGGGAGCTGTTTTTT.

V is TRBV27 and J is TRBJ1-1; D gene uncertain. V was clipped by 2 bases and J by 0 bases, with 13 bases between them. CDR1 and CDR2 from the germline V gene are MNHEY and SMNVEV (reference sequence). The CDR3 sequence is 16 residues long. Written as DNA, the CDR3 is TGTGCCAGCAGTTTACGCGGTTTCAAGATGAACACTGAAGCTTTCTTT. Its protein product is CASSLRGFKMNTEAFF.

V usage is TRBV9 and J usage is TRBJ2-1; a possible D gene is TRBD2 (5 bases). The V gene lost 3 bases and the J gene lost 9 bases, with 25 bases spanning the gap. Germline values: CDR1 SGDLS, CDR2 YYNGEE. This CDR3 has 17 amino acids. The CDR3 DNA reads as TGTGCCAGCAGCGCAGAATCCGGACTCCCCTTACGGGGTGAGCAGTTCTTC. Its protein product is CASSAESGLPLRGEQFF.

The V gene is TRBV13, the J gene TRBJ2-1; 11 bases match TRBD2. With V trimmed by 5 bases and J by 4 bases, 7 bases remained unmatched. CDR1 and CDR2 (germline): PRHDT, FYEKMQ (reference sequence). The CDR3 runs to 16 residues. The CDR3 DNA follows: TGTGCCAGCAGCCCCGTAGCGGGAGGGGATTACAATGAGCAGTTCTTC. This gives the protein CASSPVAGGDYNEQFF.

The chain couples TRBV5-6 to TRBJ2-7, with TRBD2 identical over 13 bases. The CDR3 is 15 residues long. Trimming took 3 bases from V and 5 from J; bases not matched to a gene: 5. Germline V gene sequence: CDR1 SGHDT, CDR2 YYEEEE. CDR3 DNA: TGTGCCAGCAGCTCTGGACTAGCGGGAGTAAACGAGCAGTACTTC. Encoded protein: CASSSGLAGVNEQYF.

The V and J genes are TRBV6-5 and TRBJ2-2; a possible D gene is TRBD2 (5 bases). Trimming took off 6 bases at V and 6 bases at J, with 11 bases between the two ends. In germline, CDR1 is MNHEY, CDR2 SVGAGI. CDR3 size: 13 residues. The CDR3 loop reads CASRRGGSGELFF. DNA of the CDR3: TGTGCCAGCAGAAGAGGCGGGTCCGGGGAGCTGTTTTTT.

The rearrangement uses TRBV6-5 and TRBJ2-2; D may be TRBD1 (6 bases). Germline V gene data show CDR1 as MNHEY and CDR2 as SVGAGI. CDR3 length: 15 amino acids. V dropped 6 bases and J dropped 1 base, with 12 bases sitting between them. CDR3 residues: CASRAPGQNTGELFF. CDR3 nucleotide sequence: TGTGCCAGCAGGGCCCCGGGACAGAACACCGGGGAGCTGTTTTTT.

The V gene is TRBV9, the J gene TRBJ2-2, with 12 bases identical to TRBD2. After removal of 2 bases from V and 5 bases from J, the junction contained 1 base not matched to a gene. Germline V gene sequence: CDR1 SGDLS, CDR2 YYNGEE. The CDR3 contains 15 residues. This chain's CDR3 is CASSVLAGGTGELFF. The CDR3 nucleotides read TGTGCCAGCAGCGTTCTAGCGGGAGGGACCGGGGAGCTGTTTTTT.

The chain uses TRBV4-1 and TRBJ1-4, with TRBD1 identical over 9 bases. CDR3 length equals 15 residues. Trimming at V came to 1 base and at J to 5 bases, leaving 2 bases not matched to a gene. Looked up from germline, CDR1 is MGHRA and CDR2 is YSYEKL. The CDR3 loop reads CASSQAGTGNEKLFF. The CDR3 DNA sequence: TGCGCCAGCAGCCAAGCCGGGACAGGGAATGAAAAACTGTTTTTT.

This clone was seen once. The chain couples TRBV6-6 to TRBJ1-5, with D perhaps TRBD1 (5 bases). V gave up 4 bases and J gave up 0 bases, with 13 bases separating them. CDR1 and CDR2 from the germline V gene are MNHNY and SVGAGI (reference sequence). The CDR3 spans 16 residues. CDR3 region: CASSLGRRNSNQPQHF. In DNA, the CDR3 is TGTGCCAGCAGTTTGGGGCGGAGAAATAGCAATCAGCCCCAGCATTTT.

This sequence joins TRBV28 and TRBJ1-2; possible D gene TRBD1, 6 bases. V lost 5 bases, J lost 8 bases, and 18 bases lay in between. This CDR3 contains 14 residues. Germline V lookup: CDR1 MDHEN, CDR2 SYDVKM. The CDR3 here is CASSPGHSLLGYTF. The CDR3 DNA is TGTGCCAGCAGTCCGGGACATTCCCTCCTCGGCTACACCTTC.

The chain joins TRBV19 to TRBJ2-7; 9 positions match TRBD2. Per germline, CDR1 LNHDA and CDR2 SQIVND (reference sequence). The CDR3 has 14 amino acids. Trimming cost V 3 bases and J 6 bases; bases outside gene matches: 6. The CDR3 protein is CASSIAGSGSEQYF. CDR3 bases: TGTGCCAGTAGTATCGCTGGTAGCGGGAGCGAGCAGTACTTC.

This chain links TRBV7-9 with TRBJ2-4; the match to TRBD1 covers 8 bases. Per the germline V gene, CDR1 is SEHNR and CDR2 is FQNEAQ (reference sequence). Trimming at V came to 5 bases and at J to 6 bases, leaving 3 bases not matched to a gene. The CDR3 is 13 amino acids. The CDR3 region has the DNA TGTGCCAGCAGCCCAGGACAGGGAAACATTCAGTACTTC. It codes for CASSPGQGNIQYF.

The CDR3 nucleotides read TGTGCCAGCAGTCCGCAGCCCGGGGTGGTCACCGGGGAGCTGTTTTTT. This encodes CASSPQPGVVTGELFF. V is TRBV27 and J is TRBJ2-2; TRBD2 is a possible D gene (5 bases). This CDR3 comprises 16 residues. From germline, CDR1 is MNHEY and CDR2 SMNVEV (reference sequence). Between the trimmed V and J ends, which lost 5 bases and 4 bases, there was a span of 17 bases.

This chain links TRBV5-4 with TRBJ1-3, with TRBD1 matching over 8 bases. CDR1 and CDR2 (germline): SGHNT, YYREEE (reference sequence). J lost 0 bases, V lost 7 bases, and 6 bases had no gene match. The CDR3 runs to 15 residues. The CDR3 sequence: CASVGQGDSGNTIYF. In DNA form, the CDR3 reads TGTGCCAGCGTAGGACAGGGAGACTCTGGAAACACCATATATTTT.

The V and J genes are TRBV28 and TRBJ1-4, with unresolved D. CDR3 length: 14 residues. CDR1 and CDR2 from the germline V gene are MDHEN and SYDVKM. The germline V and J ends were trimmed by 1 base and 5 bases, with 8 bases remaining between them. DNA of the CDR3: TGTGCCAGCAGTTTATATCGGAGGAATGAAAAACTGTTTTTT. Its protein product is CASSLYRRNEKLFF.

The chain recombines TRBV19 with TRBJ2-7; TRBD1 matches 11 bases. CDR1 and CDR2 (germline): LNHDA, SQIVND (reference sequence). V was clipped by 3 bases and J by 3 bases; unmatched bases: 4. The CDR3 is 15 residues long. The CDR3 DNA is TGTGCCAGTAGTATCCTCGGGACAGGGGGCTACGAGCAGTACTTC. As protein: CASSILGTGGYEQYF.

This chain joins TRBV30 and TRBJ2-3, with 12 bases identical to TRBD2. This CDR3 region has 17 residues. With 1 base clipped from V and 5 bases from J, the junction kept 10 bases outside the gene matches. The germline CDR1 and CDR2 sequences are GTSNPN and SVGIG (reference sequence). CDR3 sequence reads: CAWSADLTSGSIDTQYF. The DNA for the CDR3 is TGTGCCTGGAGTGCCGACCTGACTAGCGGGAGTATAGATACGCAGTATTTT.

The chain uses TRBV9 and TRBJ2-7; D ambiguous. The CDR3 contains 15 residues. CDR1 is SGDLS and CDR2 is YYNGEE in the germline V gene. Trimming shortened V by 1 base and J by 2 bases, and 13 bases separated the two germline ends. The CDR3 loop reads CASSVNTALPYEQYF. CDR3 nucleotides: TGTGCCAGCAGCGTAAATACAGCTTTGCCCTACGAGCAGTACTTC.

The chain recombines TRBV7-9 with TRBJ2-5, with D possibly being TRBD1 (5 bases). Germline V lookup: CDR1 SEHNR, CDR2 FQNEAQ (reference sequence). The CDR3 sequence is 14 residues long. V gave up 5 bases and J gave up 1 base, with 11 bases separating them. The CDR3 DNA follows: TGTGCCAGCAGCCCGACAGCCCTCCAAGAGACCCAGTACTTC. Protein: CASSPTALQETQYF. The whole variable domain, remainder taken from reference TRBV7-9 and TRBJ2-5, is DTGVSQNPRHKITKRGQNVTFRCDPISEHNRLYWYRQTLGQGPEFLTYFQNEAQLEKSRLLSDRFSAERPKGSFSTLEIQRTEQGDSAMYLCASSPTALQETQYFGPGTRLLVL.